The rows below give T cell receptor beta chains drawn from one sample of a study of blood T cell repertoires in COVID-19. Data came from immunoSEQ multiplex PCR; TCRdb stores just in-frame clones and leaves some out. The data show about 170,000 clones, approximately 91% seen once. The sample taken for sequencing was peripheral blood. These receptors originate from a man aged 18 to 30 with COVID-19, enrolled during active disease. Both conserved end residues are part of each CDR3. Fields, in order: J gene, clone size, D gene, V gene, CDR3 protein, CDR3 DNA. The D gene is left open where the match is weak. Only some rows state a clone size, as once, few, many or a class for expanded clones.

j_call: TRBJ1-2
clone_size: -
d_call: TRBD1
v_call: TRBV27
cdr3_aa: CASFGQGTWYGYTF
cdr3_nt: TGTGCCAGCTTCGGACAGGGCACGTGGTATGGCTACACCTTC

j_call: TRBJ2-3
clone_size: -
d_call: -
v_call: TRBV18
cdr3_aa: CASSPPGTGTQYF
cdr3_nt: TGTGCCAGCTCACCACCGGGCACGGGAACGCAGTATTTT

j_call: TRBJ2-1
clone_size: -
d_call: -
v_call: TRBV9
cdr3_aa: CASSAPTGVPEQFF
cdr3_nt: TGTGCCAGCAGCGCCCCAACGGGGGTTCCTGAGCAGTTCTTC

j_call: TRBJ2-1
clone_size: -
d_call: TRBD2
v_call: TRBV24-1
cdr3_aa: CATSDRAAGVRNEQFF
cdr3_nt: TGTGCCACCAGTGATCGAGCAGCGGGAGTTCGGAATGAGCAGTTCTTC

j_call: TRBJ1-3
clone_size: -
d_call: -
v_call: TRBV10-3
cdr3_aa: CAITGQTGNTIYF
cdr3_nt: TGTGCCATCACGGGACAAACTGGAAACACCATATATTTT

j_call: TRBJ1-2
clone_size: -
d_call: TRBD1
v_call: TRBV28
cdr3_aa: CASSKRTGIIYGYTF
cdr3_nt: TGTGCCAGCAGCAAGAGGACAGGGATAATCTATGGCTACACCTTC

j_call: TRBJ2-1
clone_size: -
d_call: -
v_call: TRBV9
cdr3_aa: CASSVEGAGEQFF
cdr3_nt: TGTGCCAGCAGCGTAGAGGGTGCGGGTGAGCAGTTCTTC

j_call: TRBJ2-3
clone_size: -
d_call: -
v_call: TRBV2
cdr3_aa: CASSAAGTQYF
cdr3_nt: TGTGCCAGCAGTGCGGCAGGGACGCAGTATTTT

j_call: TRBJ2-3
clone_size: once
d_call: -
v_call: TRBV7-9
cdr3_aa: CASRQGLDTQYF
cdr3_nt: TGTGCCAGCAGGCAGGGGTTGGATACGCAGTATTTT

j_call: TRBJ2-1
clone_size: -
d_call: TRBD2
v_call: TRBV27
cdr3_aa: CASSWGLAGALNNEQFF
cdr3_nt: TGTGCCAGCAGTTGGGGACTAGCGGGGGCATTAAACAATGAGCAGTTCTTC

j_call: TRBJ2-6
clone_size: -
d_call: -
v_call: TRBV6-5
cdr3_aa: CASSYFRSGANVLTF
cdr3_nt: TGTGCCAGCAGTTACTTTCGGTCTGGGGCCAACGTCCTGACTTTC

j_call: TRBJ2-5
clone_size: -
d_call: -
v_call: TRBV11-1
cdr3_aa: CASSLERQTETQYF
cdr3_nt: TGTGCCAGCAGCTTAGAGCGACAGACGGAGACCCAGTACTTC

j_call: TRBJ2-2
clone_size: -
d_call: -
v_call: TRBV9
cdr3_aa: CASSGGDSRSWTGELFF
cdr3_nt: TGTGCCAGCAGCGGGGGGGATTCTAGGTCGTGGACCGGGGAGCTGTTTTTT

j_call: TRBJ2-7
clone_size: -
d_call: TRBD2
v_call: TRBV4-1
cdr3_aa: CASSLRLADSYEQYF
cdr3_nt: TGCGCCAGCAGCCTACGACTAGCGGACTCCTACGAGCAGTACTTC

j_call: TRBJ1-5
clone_size: -
d_call: -
v_call: TRBV7-8
cdr3_aa: CASSYGLSPNQPQHF
cdr3_nt: TGTGCCAGCAGCTATGGACTGAGCCCCAATCAGCCCCAGCATTTT

j_call: TRBJ2-7
clone_size: -
d_call: TRBD2
v_call: TRBV5-6
cdr3_aa: CASRPRASGRYEQYF
cdr3_nt: TGTGCCAGCCGCCCCCGGGCTAGCGGGCGCTACGAGCAGTACTTC

j_call: TRBJ2-2
clone_size: -
d_call: TRBD2
v_call: TRBV7-6
cdr3_aa: CASSLWGGRTGELFF
cdr3_nt: TGTGCCAGCAGCTTATGGGGGGGACGCACCGGGGAGCTGTTTTTT

j_call: TRBJ1-1
clone_size: -
d_call: TRBD1
v_call: TRBV3-1/TRBV3-2
cdr3_aa: CASSPRQGKRTEAFF
cdr3_nt: TGTGCCAGCAGTCCCCGACAGGGGAAGAGGACTGAAGCTTTCTTT

j_call: TRBJ2-7
clone_size: -
d_call: TRBD2
v_call: TRBV15
cdr3_aa: CATSRGEAGAWEQYF
cdr3_nt: TGTGCCACCAGCAGAGGCGAAGCGGGAGCCTGGGAGCAGTACTTC

j_call: TRBJ2-7
clone_size: few
d_call: TRBD1
v_call: TRBV19
cdr3_aa: CASSIVGGAEEQYF
cdr3_nt: TGTGCCAGTAGTATAGTAGGGGGCGCGGAAGAGCAGTACTTC

j_call: TRBJ2-7
clone_size: -
d_call: TRBD1
v_call: TRBV19
cdr3_aa: CASSFGQASYEQYF
cdr3_nt: TGTGCCAGTAGCTTCGGACAGGCTTCCTACGAGCAGTACTTC

j_call: TRBJ2-5
clone_size: -
d_call: -
v_call: TRBV7-8
cdr3_aa: CASSPGPQETQYF
cdr3_nt: TGTGCCAGCAGCCCAGGTCCACAAGAGACCCAGTACTTC

j_call: TRBJ1-5
clone_size: -
d_call: TRBD1
v_call: TRBV30
cdr3_aa: CAWSVRTGRFQPQHF
cdr3_nt: TGTGCCTGGAGTGTTCGGACAGGGAGGTTTCAGCCCCAGCATTTT

j_call: TRBJ2-1
clone_size: -
d_call: TRBD1
v_call: TRBV27
cdr3_aa: CASSPGRGYSSYNEQFF
cdr3_nt: TGTGCCAGCAGCCCCGGCAGGGGGTACAGCTCCTACAATGAGCAGTTCTTC

j_call: TRBJ2-7
clone_size: -
d_call: -
v_call: TRBV30
cdr3_aa: CAWSPGGYEQYF
cdr3_nt: TGTGCCTGGAGCCCCGGGGGCTACGAGCAGTACTTC

j_call: TRBJ1-1
clone_size: -
d_call: TRBD1
v_call: TRBV6-6
cdr3_aa: CASSSPGQWTEAFF
cdr3_nt: TGTGCCAGCAGTTCTCCGGGACAGTGGACTGAAGCTTTCTTT

j_call: TRBJ1-2
clone_size: few
d_call: TRBD1
v_call: TRBV13
cdr3_aa: CASSPGQGAYGYTF
cdr3_nt: TGTGCCAGCAGCCCGGGACAGGGGGCATATGGCTACACCTTC

j_call: TRBJ1-5
clone_size: -
d_call: TRBD1
v_call: TRBV9
cdr3_aa: CASSEGTGGGQPQHF
cdr3_nt: TGTGCCAGCAGCGAAGGGACAGGGGGAGGTCAGCCCCAGCATTTT

j_call: TRBJ2-5
clone_size: -
d_call: TRBD2
v_call: TRBV5-1
cdr3_aa: CASSFGTSGSQGETQYF
cdr3_nt: TGCGCCAGCAGCTTCGGGACTAGCGGGAGTCAGGGTGAGACCCAGTACTTC

j_call: TRBJ2-7
clone_size: -
d_call: TRBD1
v_call: TRBV14
cdr3_aa: CASSQGDYRGRFRNEQYF
cdr3_nt: TGTGCCAGCAGCCAAGGAGATTACAGGGGGCGTTTTCGGAACGAGCAGTACTTC

j_call: TRBJ2-7
clone_size: -
d_call: TRBD1
v_call: TRBV9
cdr3_aa: CASSTTDRGYEQYF
cdr3_nt: TGTGCCAGCAGCACCACGGACAGGGGCTACGAGCAGTACTTC

j_call: TRBJ2-7
clone_size: -
d_call: TRBD1
v_call: TRBV28
cdr3_aa: CASSLTGTGVGYEQYF
cdr3_nt: TGTGCCAGCAGTCTGACCGGGACAGGGGTCGGCTACGAGCAGTACTTC

j_call: TRBJ1-5
clone_size: -
d_call: -
v_call: TRBV6-5
cdr3_aa: CASSYSTDQPQHF
cdr3_nt: TGTGCCAGCAGTTACAGCACGGATCAGCCCCAGCATTTT

j_call: TRBJ2-1
clone_size: -
d_call: TRBD1
v_call: TRBV29-1
cdr3_aa: CSVQPTGGDEQFF
cdr3_nt: TGCAGCGTTCAACCGACAGGGGGGGATGAGCAGTTCTTC

j_call: TRBJ1-5
clone_size: -
d_call: -
v_call: TRBV27
cdr3_aa: CASTADSFGNQPQHF
cdr3_nt: TGTGCCAGCACCGCAGACAGTTTCGGCAATCAGCCCCAGCATTTT

j_call: TRBJ1-5
clone_size: -
d_call: -
v_call: TRBV30
cdr3_aa: CAWARGSNQPQHF
cdr3_nt: TGTGCCTGGGCCAGGGGTAGCAATCAGCCCCAGCATTTT

j_call: TRBJ2-3
clone_size: -
d_call: TRBD2
v_call: TRBV9
cdr3_aa: CASSVAVAGGHADTQYF
cdr3_nt: TGTGCCAGCAGCGTAGCCGTAGCGGGAGGGCACGCAGATACGCAGTATTTT

j_call: TRBJ2-3
clone_size: -
d_call: TRBD2
v_call: TRBV27
cdr3_aa: CASSSWTSGRPDTQYF
cdr3_nt: TGTGCCAGCAGTTCCTGGACTAGCGGGAGGCCGGATACGCAGTATTTT

j_call: TRBJ1-2
clone_size: once
d_call: TRBD1
v_call: TRBV5-6
cdr3_aa: CASSLGPTGTNYGYTF
cdr3_nt: TGTGCCAGCAGCTTGGGTCCGACAGGGACTAACTATGGCTACACCTTC

j_call: TRBJ2-1
clone_size: -
d_call: -
v_call: TRBV5-6
cdr3_aa: CASSLGGFNEQFF
cdr3_nt: TGTGCCAGCAGCTTGGGCGGCTTTAATGAGCAGTTCTTC